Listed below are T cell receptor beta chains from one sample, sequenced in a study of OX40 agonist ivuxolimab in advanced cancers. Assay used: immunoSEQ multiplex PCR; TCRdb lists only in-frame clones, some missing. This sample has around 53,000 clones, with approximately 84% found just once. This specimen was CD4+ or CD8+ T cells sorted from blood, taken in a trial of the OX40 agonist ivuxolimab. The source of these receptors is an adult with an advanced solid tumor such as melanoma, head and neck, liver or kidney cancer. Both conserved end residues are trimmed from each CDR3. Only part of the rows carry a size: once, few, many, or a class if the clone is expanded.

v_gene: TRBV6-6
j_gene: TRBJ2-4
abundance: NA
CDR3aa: AGSPERVAKNTQY

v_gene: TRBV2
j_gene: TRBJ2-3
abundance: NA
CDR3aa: ASRTGKSTDTQY

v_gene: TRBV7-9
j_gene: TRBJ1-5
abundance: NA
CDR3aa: ASSFGGRQPQH

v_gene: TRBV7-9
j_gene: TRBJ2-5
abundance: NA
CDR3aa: ASSLAGLAGETQY

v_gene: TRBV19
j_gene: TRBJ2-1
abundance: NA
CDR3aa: ASSGRAHYNEQF

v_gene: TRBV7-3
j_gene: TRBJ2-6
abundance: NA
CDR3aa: ASSFDRAGANVLT

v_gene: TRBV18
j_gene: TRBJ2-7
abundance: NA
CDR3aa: ASSPEAYEQY

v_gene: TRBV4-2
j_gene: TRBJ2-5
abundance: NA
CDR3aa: ASSQEATGGTQY

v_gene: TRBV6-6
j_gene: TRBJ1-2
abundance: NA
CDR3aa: ASTRTGGDGYT

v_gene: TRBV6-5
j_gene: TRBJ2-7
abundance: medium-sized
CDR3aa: ASSYSSNPYEQY

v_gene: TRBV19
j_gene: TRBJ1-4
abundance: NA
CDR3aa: ASSKVGQLNEKLF

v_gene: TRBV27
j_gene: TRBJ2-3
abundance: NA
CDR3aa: ASFLYRTASPDTQY

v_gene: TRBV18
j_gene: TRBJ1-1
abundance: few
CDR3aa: ASSQLPGQGSTEAF

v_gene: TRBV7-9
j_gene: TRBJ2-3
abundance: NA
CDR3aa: ASSAKSGATSSTDTQY

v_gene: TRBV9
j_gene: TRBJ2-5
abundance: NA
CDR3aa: ASSMGQKETQY

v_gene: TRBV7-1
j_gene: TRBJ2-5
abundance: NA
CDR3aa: ASSLASGLRETQY

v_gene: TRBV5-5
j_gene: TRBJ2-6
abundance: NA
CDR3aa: ASSFNGANVLT

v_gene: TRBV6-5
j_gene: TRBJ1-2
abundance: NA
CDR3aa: ASSPGTGGGYT